The rows below give T cell receptor beta chains drawn from one sample of a study of T cells in Graves' hyperthyroidism and ophthalmopathy. TCRdb processed the multiplex PCR reads anew with MiXCR; each CDR3 protein has one entry. The table has fewer than 350,000 distinct CDR3 sequences, around 20% seen once. The sequenced sample consisted of blood. The receptor set was obtained from a man aged 45-65 years with Graves' ophthalmopathy. CDR3s include the opening cysteine and the closing phenylalanine or tryptophan. D genes are given only for firm matches.

CDR3 length	V gene	D gene	J gene	CDR3 protein
15	TRBV3-1	NA	TRBJ1-2	CASSPQGRTSVGYTF
14	TRBV19	TRBD2	TRBJ2-2	CASRTTSGTGELFF
15	TRBV5-1	NA	TRBJ2-7	CASSLGREMLYEQYF
17	TRBV5-1	NA	TRBJ2-1	CASSSAFSAGKGNEQFF
12	TRBV2	NA	TRBJ2-3	CASTQWGDTQYF
17	TRBV7-3	TRBD2	TRBJ2-4	CASSLKGLAFFENIQYF
15	TRBV27	TRBD2	TRBJ2-1	CASSFRGTTYNEQFF
14	TRBV7-6	NA	TRBJ2-7	CASSPGVTVAEQYF
13	TRBV5-4	TRBD1	TRBJ2-4	CASRGQGANIQYF
15	TRBV7-2	TRBD2	TRBJ2-7	CASSLAGGSSYEQYF
19	TRBV5-5	NA	TRBJ1-5	CASSLVLGRSDGSNQPQHF
11	TRBV29-1	NA	TRBJ2-1	CSVVARNEQFF
12	TRBV5-1	NA	TRBJ2-5	CASSLSLETQYF
16	TRBV28	NA	TRBJ1-2	CASSLRPGQGSEGYTF
16	TRBV27	TRBD2	TRBJ2-7	CASSQGLAGDGYEQYF
17	TRBV7-6	NA	TRBJ2-2	CASSSGFGQVNTGELFF
14	TRBV5-6	NA	TRBJ2-3	CASSGGQRWDTQYF
15	TRBV11-2	NA	TRBJ2-5	CASSAITGNWRAQYF
18	TRBV6-2/TRBV6-3	TRBD2	TRBJ2-4	CASSYSIAGGRASDIQYF
12	TRBV6-1	NA	TRBJ1-1	CASSRDAEESFF
16	TRBV5-1	TRBD2	TRBJ2-3	CASSLQSGRPTDTQYF
15	TRBV5-1	TRBD2	TRBJ2-1	CASSLTSAGYNEQFF
14	TRBV11-2	TRBD1	TRBJ1-4	CASSPDRASEKLFF
13	TRBV27	NA	TRBJ2-4	CASSLGWRNIQYF
14	TRBV28	TRBD2	TRBJ2-1	CASSPVAGGAEQFF
17	TRBV7-9	TRBD1	TRBJ2-6	CASSLQTGGFGANVLTF
14	TRBV20-1	TRBD2	TRBJ2-3	CSASSSGLTRGQYF
16	TRBV3-1	NA	TRBJ2-1	CASSQEVAESYNEQFF
14	TRBV28	NA	TRBJ2-5	CASSPGLLQETQYF
14	TRBV29-1	TRBD1	TRBJ1-5	CSVEGTGGEQPQHF
16	TRBV2	NA	TRBJ1-5	CASTPVVGRARQPQHF
14	TRBV5-1	NA	TRBJ1-1	CASSPFEGNTEAFF
18	TRBV20-1	TRBD2	TRBJ2-1	CSAPRTGRSGRAHNEQFF
16	TRBV2	TRBD1	TRBJ2-2	CASSEYGTGGTGELFF
14	TRBV11-2	NA	TRBJ2-1	CASSFPGDYNEQFF
12	TRBV29-1	NA	TRBJ2-3	CSVAQSLDTQYF
20	TRBV6-5	TRBD2	TRBJ2-3	CASSYSSLAGGPAFTDTQYF
15	TRBV28	NA	TRBJ2-1	CASSFLGASYNEQFF
17	TRBV18	TRBD2	TRBJ2-7	CASSLGTSRALFYEQYF
15	TRBV12-3/TRBV12-4	NA	TRBJ2-7	CASSFASLASYEQYF
18	TRBV27	TRBD2	TRBJ2-5	CASSLRLAGGPSQETQYF
14	TRBV28	TRBD1	TRBJ1-4	CASSRQGGNEKLFF
16	TRBV27	TRBD2	TRBJ2-2	CASSYRLAGAAGELFF
15	TRBV5-6	TRBD2	TRBJ2-3	CASSRTSGQPDTQYF
17	TRBV14	NA	TRBJ1-4	CASSVGQMIATNEKLFF